This TCR beta chain was recovered during a study of CD8 T cells in Susac syndrome. Random hexamers were used to reverse transcribe 0.5 to 1 ug of RNA. MiXCR, run by TCRdb on the immunoSEQ multiplex PCR reads, gives a single entry per CDR3 protein. The table shows 130,000 or so distinct CDR3 sequences, with around 86% occurring only once. The material sequenced was CD8+ T cells from PBMCs. The source is a human donor with multiple sclerosis.

The CDR3 spells CASSVGVAMNEQFF. DNA of the CDR3: TGTGCCAGCAGCGTAGGTGTAGCGATGAATGAGCAGTTCTTC. The V call is TRBV9, the J call TRBJ2-1, with D maybe TRBD2 (5 bases). Germline V CDR1 and CDR2: SGDLS, YYNGEE. The CDR3 extends over 14 amino acids. With 0 bases removed from V and 7 bases from J, the gap between germline ends came to 11 bases.